Reported below is one TCR beta chain. The CDR3 contains 14 residues. The sample is drawn from a study of blood T cell repertoires in COVID-19. Turning to the study itself: Specimens from acute and convalescent COVID-19 originated in the United States, Italy and Spain.

The authors' processing: By means of reference gene primer amplification, nucleated cell counts were estimated. Libraries were prepared by immunoSEQ multiplex PCR; TCRdb keeps only in-frame clonotypes and omits some of them. D and trimming come from the DNA, and the V and J calls and clone size come from that table. The sample comprises fewer than 200,000 clones, about three quarters of which are singletons, and roughly 7.5% rests with the top ten. Material for sequencing was peripheral blood. The sequence derives from a man in his sixties with acute or convalescent COVID-19. The chain carries TRBV21-1 and TRBJ1-6; TRBD1, as called in the table, went unchecked against the DNA. TRBV21-1 is recorded as a pseudogene. The CDR3, as DNA: TGTGCCAGCAGACTCGGACAGGCCGATTCACCCCTCCACTTT. Translated, it gives CASRLGQADSPLHF.